Below are 2 T cell receptor beta chains sequenced from a single sample in a study of post-analysis software for immune sequencing data. Notes on the study in general: With TRBV5-6, TRBV5-1 and TRBV20-1 included, roughly five TRBV segments were more frequent in patients than in controls.

The antigens of these receptors remain unknown. Carried by the TCR beta cDNA libraries were unique molecular identifiers. One entry per CDR3 protein, called by TCRdb with MiXCR from the PCR reads. The sample records over 700,000 distinct CDR3 sequences, around 27% being singletons. Sequencing input: blood. These receptor sequences come from a girl under 18 with multiple sclerosis.

This clonotype came up many times. V gene TRBV29-1 combines with J gene TRBJ2-1; no clear D gene. Trimming shortened V by 4 bases and J by 0 bases, and 7 bases separated the two germline ends. Germline V gene lookup returns CDR1 SQVTM and CDR2 ANQGSEA. This CDR3 spans 13 amino acids. DNA of the CDR3: TGCAGCGTTGCCCCCAGCTCCTACAATGAGCAGTTCTTC. Amino acids: CSVAPSSYNEQFF.

This clonotype was counted ten times or more. The chain couples TRBV4-1 to TRBJ2-5; D ambiguous. With 4 bases removed from V and 2 bases from J, the gap between germline ends came to 14 bases. Germline V gives CDR1 MGHRA, CDR2 YSYEKL. CDR3 size: 15 residues. The CDR3 DNA reads as TGCGCCAGCAGCCCCACCGATACAAAGCAAGAGACCCAGTACTTC. Translated, it gives CASSPTDTKQETQYF.